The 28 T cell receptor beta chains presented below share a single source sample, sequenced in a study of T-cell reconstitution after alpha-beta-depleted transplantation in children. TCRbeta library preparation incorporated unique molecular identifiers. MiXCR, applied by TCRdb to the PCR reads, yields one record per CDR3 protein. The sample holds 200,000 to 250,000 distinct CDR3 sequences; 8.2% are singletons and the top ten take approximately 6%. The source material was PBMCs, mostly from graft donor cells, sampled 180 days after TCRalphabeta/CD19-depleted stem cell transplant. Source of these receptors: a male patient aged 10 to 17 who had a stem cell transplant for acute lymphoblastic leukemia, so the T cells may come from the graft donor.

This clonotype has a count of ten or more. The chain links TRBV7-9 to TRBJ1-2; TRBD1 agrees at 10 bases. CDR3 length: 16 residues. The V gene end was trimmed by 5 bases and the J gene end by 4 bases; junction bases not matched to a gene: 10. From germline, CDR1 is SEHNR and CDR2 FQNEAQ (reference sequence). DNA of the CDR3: TGTGCCAGCAGCGGGACAGGGGATATTAAACCCTATGGCTACACCTTC. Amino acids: CASSGTGDIKPYGYTF.

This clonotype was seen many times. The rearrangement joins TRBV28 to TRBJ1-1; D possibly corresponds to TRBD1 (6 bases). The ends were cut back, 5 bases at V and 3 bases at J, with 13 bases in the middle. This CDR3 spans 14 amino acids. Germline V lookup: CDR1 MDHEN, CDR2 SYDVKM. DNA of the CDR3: TGTGCCAGCAGTCACAGGGTCGGGGACACTGAAGCTTTCTTT. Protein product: CASSHRVGDTEAFF.

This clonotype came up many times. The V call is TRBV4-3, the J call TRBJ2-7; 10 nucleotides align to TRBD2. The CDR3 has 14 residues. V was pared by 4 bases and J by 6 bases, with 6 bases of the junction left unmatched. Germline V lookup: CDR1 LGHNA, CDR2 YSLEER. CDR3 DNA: TGCGCCAGCAGCCTTTTGGCTAGCGGGGGCGAGCAGTACTTC. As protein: CASSLLASGGEQYF.

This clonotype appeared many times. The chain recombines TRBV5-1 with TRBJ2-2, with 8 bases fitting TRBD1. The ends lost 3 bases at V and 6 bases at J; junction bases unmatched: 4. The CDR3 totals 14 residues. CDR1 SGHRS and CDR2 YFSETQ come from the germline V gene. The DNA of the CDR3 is TGCGCCAGCAGCTCGGGACAGGCATCCGGGGAGCTGTTTTTT. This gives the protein CASSSGQASGELFF.

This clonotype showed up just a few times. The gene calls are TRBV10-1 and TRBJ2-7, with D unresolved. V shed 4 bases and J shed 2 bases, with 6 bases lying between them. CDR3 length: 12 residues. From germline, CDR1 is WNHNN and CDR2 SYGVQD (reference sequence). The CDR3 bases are TGCGCCAGCAGTGGAGACCCCTACGAGCAGTACTTC. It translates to CASSGDPYEQYF.

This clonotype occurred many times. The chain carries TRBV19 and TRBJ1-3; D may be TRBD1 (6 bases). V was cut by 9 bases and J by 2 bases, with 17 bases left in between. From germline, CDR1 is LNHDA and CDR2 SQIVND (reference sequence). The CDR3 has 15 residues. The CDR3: CASLNVGAPGNTIYF. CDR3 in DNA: TGTGCCAGCCTAAACGTGGGGGCGCCTGGAAACACCATATATTTT.

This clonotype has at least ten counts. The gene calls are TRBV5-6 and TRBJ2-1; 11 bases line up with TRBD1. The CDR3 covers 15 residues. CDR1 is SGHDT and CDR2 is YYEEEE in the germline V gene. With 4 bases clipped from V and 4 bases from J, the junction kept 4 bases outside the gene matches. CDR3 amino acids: CASSPDRGRYNEQFF. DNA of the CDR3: TGTGCCAGCAGCCCGGACAGGGGGCGGTACAATGAGCAGTTCTTC.

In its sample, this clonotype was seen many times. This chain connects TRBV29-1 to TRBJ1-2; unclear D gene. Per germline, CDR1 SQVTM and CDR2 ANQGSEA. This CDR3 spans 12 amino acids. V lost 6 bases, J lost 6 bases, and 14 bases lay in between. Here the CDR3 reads CSVPVGLDGYTF. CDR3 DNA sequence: TGCAGCGTCCCGGTAGGGCTTGATGGCTACACCTTC.

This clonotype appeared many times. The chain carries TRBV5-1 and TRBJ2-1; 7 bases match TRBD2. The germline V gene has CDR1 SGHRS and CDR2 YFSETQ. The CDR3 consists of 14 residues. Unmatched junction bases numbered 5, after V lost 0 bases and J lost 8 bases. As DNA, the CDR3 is TGCGCCAGCAGCTTGGGGACTAGGCCCGATGAGCAGTTCTTC. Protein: CASSLGTRPDEQFF. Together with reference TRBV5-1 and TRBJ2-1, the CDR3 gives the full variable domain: KAGVTQTPRYLIKTRGQQVTLSCSPISGHRSVSWYQQTPGQGLQFLFEYFSETQRNKGNFPGRFSGRQFSNSRSEMNVSTLELGDSALYLCASSLGTRPDEQFFGPGTRLTVL.

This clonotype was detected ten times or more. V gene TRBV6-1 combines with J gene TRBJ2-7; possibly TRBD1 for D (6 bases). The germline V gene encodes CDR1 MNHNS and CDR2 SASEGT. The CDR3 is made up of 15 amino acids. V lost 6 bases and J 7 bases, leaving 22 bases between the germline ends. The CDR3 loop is CASSPTGHPQREQYF. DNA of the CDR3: TGTGCCAGCAGCCCCACGGGACACCCTCAGAGGGAGCAGTACTTC.

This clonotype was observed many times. The DNA for the CDR3 is TGTGCCAGCAGTGATGGGGCCCTCAGGCGCTACGAGCAGTACTTC. Its translation is CASSDGALRRYEQYF. The rearrangement joins TRBV2 to TRBJ2-7; D may be TRBD1 (5 bases). The CDR3 sequence is 15 residues long. The germline V gene has CDR1 SNHLY and CDR2 FYNNEI. V shed 3 bases and J shed 3 bases, with 15 bases lying between them.

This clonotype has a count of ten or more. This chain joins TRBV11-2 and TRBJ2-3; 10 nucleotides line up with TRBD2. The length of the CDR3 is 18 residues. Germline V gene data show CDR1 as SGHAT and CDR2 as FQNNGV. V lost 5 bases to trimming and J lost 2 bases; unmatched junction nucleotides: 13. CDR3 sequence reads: CASSPEGQLAGPTDTQYF. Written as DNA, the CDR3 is TGTGCCAGCAGCCCAGAGGGCCAACTAGCGGGGCCCACAGATACGCAGTATTTT. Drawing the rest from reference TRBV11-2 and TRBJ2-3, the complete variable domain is EAGVAQSPRYKIIEKRQSVAFWCNPISGHATLYWYQQILGQGPKLLIQFQNNGVVDDSQLPKDRFSAERLKGVDSTLKIQPAKLEDSAVYLCASSPEGQLAGPTDTQYFGPGTRLTVL.

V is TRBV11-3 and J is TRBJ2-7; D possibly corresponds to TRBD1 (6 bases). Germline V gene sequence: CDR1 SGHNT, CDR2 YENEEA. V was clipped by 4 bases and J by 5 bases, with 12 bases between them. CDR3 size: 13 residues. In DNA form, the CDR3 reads TGTGCCAGCAGCTCGAAAGGGGGTAACGAGCAGTACTTC. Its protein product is CASSSKGGNEQYF. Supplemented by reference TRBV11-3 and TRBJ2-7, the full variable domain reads EAGVVQSPRYKIIEKKQPVAFWCNPISGHNTLYWYLQNLGQGPELLIRYENEEAVDDSQLPKDRFSAERLKGVDSTLKIQPAELGDSAVYLCASSSKGGNEQYFGPGTRLTVT.

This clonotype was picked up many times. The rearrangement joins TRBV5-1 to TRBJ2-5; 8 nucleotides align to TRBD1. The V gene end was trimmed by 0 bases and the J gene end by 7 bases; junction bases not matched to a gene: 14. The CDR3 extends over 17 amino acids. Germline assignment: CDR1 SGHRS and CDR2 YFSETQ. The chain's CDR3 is CASSLGAGGPGRGTQYF. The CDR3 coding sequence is TGCGCCAGCAGCTTGGGGGCAGGGGGCCCCGGTCGCGGGACCCAGTACTTC.

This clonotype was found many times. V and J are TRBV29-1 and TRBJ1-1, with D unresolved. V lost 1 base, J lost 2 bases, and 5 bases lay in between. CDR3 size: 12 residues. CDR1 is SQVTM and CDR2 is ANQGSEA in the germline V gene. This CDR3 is CSVEGGNTEAFF. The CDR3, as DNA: TGCAGCGTTGAAGGGGGTAACACTGAAGCTTTCTTT.

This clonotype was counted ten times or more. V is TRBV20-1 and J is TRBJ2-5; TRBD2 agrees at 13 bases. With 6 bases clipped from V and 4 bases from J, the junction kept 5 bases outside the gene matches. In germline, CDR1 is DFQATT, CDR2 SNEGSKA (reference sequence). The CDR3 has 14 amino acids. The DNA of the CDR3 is TGCAGTGCGGTCGGACTAGCGGGAGTAGAGACCCAGTACTTC. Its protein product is CSAVGLAGVETQYF.

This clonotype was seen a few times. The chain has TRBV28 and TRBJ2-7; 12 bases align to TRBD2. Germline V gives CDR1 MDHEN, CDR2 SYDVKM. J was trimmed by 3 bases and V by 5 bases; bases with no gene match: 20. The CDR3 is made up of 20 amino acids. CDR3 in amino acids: CASSPILLRLAGDLVYEQYF. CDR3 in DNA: TGTGCCAGCAGTCCTATCCTCCTGCGACTAGCGGGAGATTTGGTCTACGAGCAGTACTTC.

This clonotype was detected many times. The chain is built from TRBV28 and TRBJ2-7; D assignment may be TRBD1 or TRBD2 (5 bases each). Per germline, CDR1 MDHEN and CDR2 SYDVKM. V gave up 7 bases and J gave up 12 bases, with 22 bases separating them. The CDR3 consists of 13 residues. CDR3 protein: CASNLVGPGRRYF. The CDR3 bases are TGTGCCAGCAACCTGGTGGGACCGGGACGTCGGTACTTC. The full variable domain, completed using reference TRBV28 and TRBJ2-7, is DVKVTQSSRYLVKRTGEKVFLECVQDMDHENMFWYRQDPGLGLRLIYFSYDVKMKEKGDIPEGYSVSREKKERFSLILESASTNQTSMYLCASNLVGPGRRYFGPGTRLTVT.

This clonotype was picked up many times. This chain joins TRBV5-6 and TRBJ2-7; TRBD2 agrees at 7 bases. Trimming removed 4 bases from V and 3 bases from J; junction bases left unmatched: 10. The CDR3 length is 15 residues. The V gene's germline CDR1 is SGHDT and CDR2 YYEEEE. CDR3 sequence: CASSGRGRADYEQYF. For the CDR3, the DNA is TGTGCCAGCAGCGGTAGAGGGAGGGCCGACTACGAGCAGTACTTC.

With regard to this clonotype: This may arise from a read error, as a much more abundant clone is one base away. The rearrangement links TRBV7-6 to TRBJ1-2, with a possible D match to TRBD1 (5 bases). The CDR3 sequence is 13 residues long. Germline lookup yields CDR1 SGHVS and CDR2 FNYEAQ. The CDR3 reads CASSLGQGGGYPF. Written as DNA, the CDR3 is TGTGCCAGCAGCTTAGGGCAGGGAGGAGGCTACCCCTTC.

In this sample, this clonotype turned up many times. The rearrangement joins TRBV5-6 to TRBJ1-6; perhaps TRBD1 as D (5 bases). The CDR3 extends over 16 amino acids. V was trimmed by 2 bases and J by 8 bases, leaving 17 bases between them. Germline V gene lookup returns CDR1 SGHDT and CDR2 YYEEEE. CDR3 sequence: CASSLWIGTFDSPLHF. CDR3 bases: TGTGCCAGCAGCTTATGGATAGGGACTTTTGATTCACCCCTCCACTTT.

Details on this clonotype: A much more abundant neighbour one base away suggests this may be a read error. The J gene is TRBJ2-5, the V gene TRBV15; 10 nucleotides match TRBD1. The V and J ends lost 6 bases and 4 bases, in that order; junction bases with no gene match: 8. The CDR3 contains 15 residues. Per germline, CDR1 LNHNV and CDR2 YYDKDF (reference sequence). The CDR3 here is CATRKGQGPGETQYF. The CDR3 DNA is TGTGCCACCAGGAAGGGACAGGGGCCAGGAGAGACCCAGTACTTC.

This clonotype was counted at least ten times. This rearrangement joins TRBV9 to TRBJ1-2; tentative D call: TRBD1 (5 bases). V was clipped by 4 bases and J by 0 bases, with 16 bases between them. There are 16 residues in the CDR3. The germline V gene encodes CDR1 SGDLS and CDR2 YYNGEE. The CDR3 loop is CASSLNQGDANYGYTF. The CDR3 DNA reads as TGTGCCAGCAGCTTAAACCAGGGAGACGCTAACTATGGCTACACCTTC.

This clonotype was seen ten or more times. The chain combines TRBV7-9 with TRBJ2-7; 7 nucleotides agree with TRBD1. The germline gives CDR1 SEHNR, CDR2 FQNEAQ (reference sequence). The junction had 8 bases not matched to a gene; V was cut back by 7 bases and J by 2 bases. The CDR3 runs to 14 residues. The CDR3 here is CASTPTGPTYEQYF. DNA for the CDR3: TGTGCCAGCACCCCGACAGGGCCGACCTACGAGCAGTACTTC.

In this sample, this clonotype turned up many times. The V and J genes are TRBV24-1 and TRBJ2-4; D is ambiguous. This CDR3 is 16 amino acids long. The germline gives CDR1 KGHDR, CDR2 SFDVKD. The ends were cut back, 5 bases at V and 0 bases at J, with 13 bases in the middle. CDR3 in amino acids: CATSGLVRLAKNIQYF. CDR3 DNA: TGTGCCACCAGTGGCCTAGTTAGACTAGCCAAAAACATTCAGTACTTC.

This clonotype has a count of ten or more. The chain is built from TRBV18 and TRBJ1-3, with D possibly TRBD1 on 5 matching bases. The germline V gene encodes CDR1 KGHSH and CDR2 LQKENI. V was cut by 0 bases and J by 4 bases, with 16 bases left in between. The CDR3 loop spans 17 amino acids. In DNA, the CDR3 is TGTGCCAGCTCACCACCATCTCAGGGTAGCGGAGGAAACACCATATATTTT. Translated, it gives CASSPPSQGSGGNTIYF.

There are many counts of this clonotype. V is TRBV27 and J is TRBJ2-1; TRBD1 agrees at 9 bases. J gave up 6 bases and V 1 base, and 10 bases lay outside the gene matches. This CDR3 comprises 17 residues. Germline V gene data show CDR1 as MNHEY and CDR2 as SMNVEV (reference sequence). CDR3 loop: CASSLWEGQGPGNEQFF. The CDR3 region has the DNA TGTGCCAGCAGTTTATGGGAGGGACAGGGACCGGGCAATGAGCAGTTCTTC.

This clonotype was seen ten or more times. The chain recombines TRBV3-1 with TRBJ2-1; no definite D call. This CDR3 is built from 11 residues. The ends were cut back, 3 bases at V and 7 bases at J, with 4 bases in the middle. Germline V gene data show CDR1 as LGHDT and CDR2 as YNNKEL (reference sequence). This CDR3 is CASSQRNEQFF. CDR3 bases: TGTGCCAGCAGCCAGAGGAATGAGCAGTTCTTC.